Below, one T cell receptor (beta chain) is given with its context. The data stem from a study of CD8 T cells in Susac syndrome. Negative isolation yielded CD4+ and CD8+ T cells, and FACS enriched TEMRA cells. With 4 bases removed from V and 5 bases from J, the gap between germline ends came to 12 bases. Germline assignment: CDR1 MNHEY and CDR2 SMNVEV (reference sequence). This CDR3 spans 14 amino acids. After extraction with the RNeasy kit, roughly 0.45 to 1 ug of the RNA was reverse transcribed using random hexamers. MiXCR, applied by TCRdb to the immunoSEQ multiplex PCR reads, yields one record per CDR3 protein. The table shows hundreds of thousands of distinct CDR3 sequences, with more than 80% occurring only once.

V usage is TRBV27 and J usage is TRBJ2-1, with TRBD2 as a possible D gene (6 bases). The receptor was isolated from a human donor with multiple sclerosis. Sequenced sample: CD8+ T cells from PBMCs. The CDR3 here is CASSSGTPHNEQFF. DNA of the CDR3: TGTGCCAGCAGTTCCGGGACTCCTCACAATGAGCAGTTCTTC.